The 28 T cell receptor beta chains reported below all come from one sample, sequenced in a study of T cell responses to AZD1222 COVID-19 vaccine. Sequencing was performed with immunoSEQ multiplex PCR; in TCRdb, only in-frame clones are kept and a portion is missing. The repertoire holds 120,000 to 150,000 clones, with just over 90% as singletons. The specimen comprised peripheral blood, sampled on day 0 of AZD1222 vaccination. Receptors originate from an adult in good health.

Written as DNA, the CDR3 is TGTGCCGGCAGACTCCACCGCACTGAAGCTTTCTTT. This sequence encodes CAGRLHRTEAFF. V is TRBV30 and J is TRBJ1-1; D is ambiguous. CDR3 size: 12 residues. CDR1 and CDR2 (germline): GTSNPN, SVGIG (reference sequence). V was shortened by 8 bases and J by 4 bases, with 14 bases between the two germline ends.

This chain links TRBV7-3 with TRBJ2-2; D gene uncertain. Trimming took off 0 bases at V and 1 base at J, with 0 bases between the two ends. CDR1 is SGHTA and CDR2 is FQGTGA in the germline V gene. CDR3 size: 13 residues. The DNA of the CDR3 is TGTGCCAGCAGCTTAACGAACACCGGGGAGCTGTTTTTT. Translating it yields CASSLTNTGELFF.

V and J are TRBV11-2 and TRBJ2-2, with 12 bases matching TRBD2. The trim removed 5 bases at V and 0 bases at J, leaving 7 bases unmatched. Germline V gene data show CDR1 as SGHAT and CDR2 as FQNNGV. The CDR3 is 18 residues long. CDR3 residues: CASSRSRTSGTNTGELFF. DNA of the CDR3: TGTGCCAGCAGCCGCTCTCGGACTAGCGGGACGAACACCGGGGAGCTGTTTTTT.

The CDR3 sequence is CASTGGSRNEQFF. DNA of the CDR3: TGTGCCAGCACGGGGGGGTCTAGAAATGAGCAGTTCTTC. The chain has TRBV27 and TRBJ2-1; TRBD2 matches 8 bases. J gave up 7 bases and V 7 bases, and 6 bases lay outside the gene matches. The germline gives CDR1 MNHEY, CDR2 SMNVEV (reference sequence). This CDR3 region has 13 residues.

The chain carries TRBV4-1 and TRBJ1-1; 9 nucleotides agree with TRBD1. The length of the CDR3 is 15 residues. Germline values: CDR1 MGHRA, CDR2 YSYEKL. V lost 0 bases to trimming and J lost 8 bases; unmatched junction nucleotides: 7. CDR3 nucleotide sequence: TGCGCCAGCAGCCAAGATCTTCGGGACAGGGTCGAAGCTTTCTTT. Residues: CASSQDLRDRVEAFF.

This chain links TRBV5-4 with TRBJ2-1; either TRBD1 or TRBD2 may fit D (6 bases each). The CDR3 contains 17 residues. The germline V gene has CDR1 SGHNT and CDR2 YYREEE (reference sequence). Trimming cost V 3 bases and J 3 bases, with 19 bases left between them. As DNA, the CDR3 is TGTGCCAGCAGCTCCCTCCTCTTGGGGGGCTTCTACAATGAGCAGTTCTTC. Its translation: CASSSLLLGGFYNEQFF.

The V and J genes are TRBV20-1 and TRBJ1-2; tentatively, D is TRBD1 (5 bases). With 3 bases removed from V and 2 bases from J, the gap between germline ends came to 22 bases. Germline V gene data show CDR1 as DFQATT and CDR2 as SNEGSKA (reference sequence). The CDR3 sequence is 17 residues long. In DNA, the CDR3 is TGCAGTGCTAGTAAGGGGTTGACTGATGGGTTGAACTATGGCTACACCTTC. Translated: CSASKGLTDGLNYGYTF.

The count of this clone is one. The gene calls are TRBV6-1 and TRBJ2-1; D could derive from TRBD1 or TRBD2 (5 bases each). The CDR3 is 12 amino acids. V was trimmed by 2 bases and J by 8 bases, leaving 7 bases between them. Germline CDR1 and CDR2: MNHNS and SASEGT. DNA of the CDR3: TGTGCCAGCAGTGAATGGGGACATGAGCAGTTCTTC. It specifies CASSEWGHEQFF.

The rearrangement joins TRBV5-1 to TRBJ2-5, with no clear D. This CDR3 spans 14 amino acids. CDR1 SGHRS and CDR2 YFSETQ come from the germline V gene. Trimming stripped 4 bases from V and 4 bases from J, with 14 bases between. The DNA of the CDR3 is TGCGCCAGCAGCCCCTGGACCGAGAGAGAGACCCAGTACTTC. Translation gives CASSPWTERETQYF.

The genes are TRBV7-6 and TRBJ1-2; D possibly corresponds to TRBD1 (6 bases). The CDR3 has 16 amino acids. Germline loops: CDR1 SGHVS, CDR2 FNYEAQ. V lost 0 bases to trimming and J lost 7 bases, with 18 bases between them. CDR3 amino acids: CASSLAGQQTLGGYTF. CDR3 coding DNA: TGTGCCAGCAGCTTAGCCGGACAGCAAACCCTAGGTGGCTACACCTTC.

As DNA, the CDR3 is TGCGCCAGCAGCTTGGCGGGAAATCAGCCCCAGCATTTT. Its protein product is CASSLAGNQPQHF. The J gene is TRBJ1-5, the V gene TRBV5-1; D unresolved. This CDR3 is built from 13 residues. The V gene lost 0 bases and the J gene lost 4 bases, with 5 bases spanning the gap. CDR1 is SGHRS and CDR2 is YFSETQ in the germline V gene.

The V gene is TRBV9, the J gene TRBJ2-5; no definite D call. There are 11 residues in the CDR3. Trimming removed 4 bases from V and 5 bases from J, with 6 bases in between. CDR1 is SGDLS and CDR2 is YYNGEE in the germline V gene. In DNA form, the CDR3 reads TGTGCCAGCAGCTCCGGGGAGACCCAGTACTTC. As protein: CASSSGETQYF.

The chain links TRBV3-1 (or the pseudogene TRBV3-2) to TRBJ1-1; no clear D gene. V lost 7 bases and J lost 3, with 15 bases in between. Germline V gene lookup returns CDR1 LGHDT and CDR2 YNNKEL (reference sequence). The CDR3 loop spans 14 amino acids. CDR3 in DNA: TGTGCCAGCACAAGAAAGGGATCATACACTGAAGCTTTCTTT. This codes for CASTRKGSYTEAFF.

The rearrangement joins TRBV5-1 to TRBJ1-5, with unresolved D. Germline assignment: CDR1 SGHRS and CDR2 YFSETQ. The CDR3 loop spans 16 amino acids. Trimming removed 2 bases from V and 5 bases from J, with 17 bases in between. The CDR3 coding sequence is TGCGCCAGCAGCTTTGACGGGGTATCGGTTGATCAGCCCCAGCATTTT. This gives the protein CASSFDGVSVDQPQHF. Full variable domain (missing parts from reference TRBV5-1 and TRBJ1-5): KAGVTQTPRYLIKTRGQQVTLSCSPISGHRSVSWYQQTPGQGLQFLFEYFSETQRNKGNFPGRFSGRQFSNSRSEMNVSTLELGDSALYLCASSFDGVSVDQPQHFGDGTRLSIL.

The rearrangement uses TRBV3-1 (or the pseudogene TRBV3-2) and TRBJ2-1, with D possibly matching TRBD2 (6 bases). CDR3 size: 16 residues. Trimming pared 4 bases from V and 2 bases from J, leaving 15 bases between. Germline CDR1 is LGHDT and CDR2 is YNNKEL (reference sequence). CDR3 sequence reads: CASSRGLPATYNEQFF. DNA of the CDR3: TGTGCCAGCAGCCGAGGACTACCCGCAACCTACAATGAGCAGTTCTTC.

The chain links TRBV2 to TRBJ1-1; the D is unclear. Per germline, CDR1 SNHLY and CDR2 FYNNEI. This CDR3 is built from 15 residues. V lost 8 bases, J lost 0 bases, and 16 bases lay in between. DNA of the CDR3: TGTGCCAGCGTCCCGGTCAGGAAGATGAACACTGAAGCTTTCTTT. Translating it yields CASVPVRKMNTEAFF. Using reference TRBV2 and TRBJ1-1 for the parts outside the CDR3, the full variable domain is EPEVTQTPSHQVTQMGQEVILRCVPISNHLYFYWYRQILGQKVEFLVSFYNNEISEKSEIFDDQFSVERPDGSNFTLKIRSTKLEDSAMYFCASVPVRKMNTEAFFGQGTRLTVV.

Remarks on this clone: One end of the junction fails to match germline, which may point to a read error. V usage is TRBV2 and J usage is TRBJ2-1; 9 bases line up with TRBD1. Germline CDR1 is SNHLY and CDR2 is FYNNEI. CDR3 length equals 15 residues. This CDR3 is CARTATGGSHNEQFF. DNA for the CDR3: TGTGCCCGCACGGCAACAGGGGGCTCCCACAATGAGCAGTTCTTC.

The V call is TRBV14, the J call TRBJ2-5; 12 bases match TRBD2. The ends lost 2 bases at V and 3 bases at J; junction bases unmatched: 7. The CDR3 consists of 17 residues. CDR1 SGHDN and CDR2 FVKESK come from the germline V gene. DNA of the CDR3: TGTGCCAGCAGCCAACGACTAGCGGGAGTCCCTAAAGAGACCCAGTACTTC. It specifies CASSQRLAGVPKETQYF.

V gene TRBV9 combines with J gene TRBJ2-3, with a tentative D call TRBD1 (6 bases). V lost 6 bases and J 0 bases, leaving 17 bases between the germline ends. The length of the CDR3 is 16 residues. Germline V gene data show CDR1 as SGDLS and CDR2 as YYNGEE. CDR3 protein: CASTALGTTSTDTQYF. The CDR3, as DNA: TGTGCCAGCACCGCGCTCGGGACAACTAGCACAGATACGCAGTATTTT.

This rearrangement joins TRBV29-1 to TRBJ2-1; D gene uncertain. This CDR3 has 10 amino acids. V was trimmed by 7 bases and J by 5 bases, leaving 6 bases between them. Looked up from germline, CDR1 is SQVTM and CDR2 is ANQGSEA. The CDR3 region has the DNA TGCAGCGCCCTTGACAATGAGCAGTTCTTC. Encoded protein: CSALDNEQFF.

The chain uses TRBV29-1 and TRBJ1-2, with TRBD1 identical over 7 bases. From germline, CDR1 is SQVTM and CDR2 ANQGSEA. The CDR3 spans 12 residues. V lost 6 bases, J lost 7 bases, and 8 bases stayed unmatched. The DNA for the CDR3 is TGCAGCGTCCACAGGGGTATGGGTGGCTACACCTTC. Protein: CSVHRGMGGYTF.

In DNA, the CDR3 is TGTGCCAGCAGCTCACATGGCGGAAACACCATATATTTT. It specifies CASSSHGGNTIYF. The V and J genes are TRBV5-4 and TRBJ1-3; D is unresolved. Germline V gives CDR1 SGHNT, CDR2 YYREEE (reference sequence). V lost 3 bases, J lost 4 bases, and 8 bases lay in between. There are 13 residues in the CDR3.

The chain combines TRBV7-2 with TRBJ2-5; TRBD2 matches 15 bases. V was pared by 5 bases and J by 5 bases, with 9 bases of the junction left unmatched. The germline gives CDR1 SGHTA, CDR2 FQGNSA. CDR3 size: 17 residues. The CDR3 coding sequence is TGTGCCAGCAGCGGCAGGACTAGCGGGGGGGCCGGGGAGACCCAGTACTTC. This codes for CASSGRTSGGAGETQYF. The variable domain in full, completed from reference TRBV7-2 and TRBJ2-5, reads GAGVSQSPSNKVTEKGKDVELRCDPISGHTALYWYRQSLGQGLEFLIYFQGNSAPDKSGLPSDRFSAERTGGSVSTLTIQRTQQEDSAVYLCASSGRTSGGAGETQYFGPGTRLLVL.

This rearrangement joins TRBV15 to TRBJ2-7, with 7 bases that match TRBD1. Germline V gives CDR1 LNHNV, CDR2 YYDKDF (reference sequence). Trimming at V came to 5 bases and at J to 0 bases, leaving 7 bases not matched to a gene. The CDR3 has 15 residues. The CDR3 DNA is TGTGCCACCAGCCCAAATGGACAGGCCTCCTACGAGCAGTACTTC. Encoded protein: CATSPNGQASYEQYF.

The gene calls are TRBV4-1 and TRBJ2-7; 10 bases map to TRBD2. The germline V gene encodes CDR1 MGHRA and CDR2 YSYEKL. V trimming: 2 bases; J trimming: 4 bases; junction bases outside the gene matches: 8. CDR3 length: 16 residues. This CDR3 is CASSQKGGSGRYEQYF. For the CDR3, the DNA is TGCGCCAGCAGCCAAAAGGGGGGTAGCGGGAGGTACGAGCAGTACTTC.

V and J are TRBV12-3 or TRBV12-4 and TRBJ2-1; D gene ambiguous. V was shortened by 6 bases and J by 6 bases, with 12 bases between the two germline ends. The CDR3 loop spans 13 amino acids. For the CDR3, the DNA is TGTGCCAGCAGACCTGGACGGTCCAATGAGCAGTTCTTC. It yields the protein CASRPGRSNEQFF.

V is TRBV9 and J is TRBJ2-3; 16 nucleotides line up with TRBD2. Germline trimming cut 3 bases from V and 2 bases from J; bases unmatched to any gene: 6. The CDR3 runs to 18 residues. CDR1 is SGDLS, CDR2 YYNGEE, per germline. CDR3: CASSAQGLAGGDTDTQYF. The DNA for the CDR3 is TGTGCCAGCAGCGCCCAGGGACTAGCGGGAGGGGACACAGATACGCAGTATTTT.

The CDR3 loop is CASSSDRGKPQHF. CDR3 DNA sequence: TGTGCCAGTAGTTCGGACAGGGGGAAGCCCCAGCATTTT. The rearrangement joins TRBV19 to TRBJ1-5, with 10 nucleotides matching TRBD1. The V and J ends lost 5 bases and 8 bases, in that order; junction bases with no gene match: 3. The CDR3 consists of 13 residues. Germline lookup yields CDR1 LNHDA and CDR2 SQIVND (reference sequence).